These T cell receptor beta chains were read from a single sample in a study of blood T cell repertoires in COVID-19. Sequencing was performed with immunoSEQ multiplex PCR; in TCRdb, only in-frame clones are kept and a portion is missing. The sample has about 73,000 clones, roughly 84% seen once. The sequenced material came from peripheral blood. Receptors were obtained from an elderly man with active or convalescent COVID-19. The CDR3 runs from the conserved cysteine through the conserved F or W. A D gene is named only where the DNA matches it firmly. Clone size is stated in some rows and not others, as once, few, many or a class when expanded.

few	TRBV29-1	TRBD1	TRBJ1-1	TGCAGCGTTGTGGCAGGGGGCTATACTGAAGCTTTCTTT	CSVVAGGYTEAFF
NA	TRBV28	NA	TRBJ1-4	TGTGCCAGCAGAAAAAGCGCCACGGGGGAACTGTTTTTT	CASRKSATGELFF
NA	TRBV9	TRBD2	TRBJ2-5	TGTGCCAGCAGCATTGGGACTAGCGGGCCCCAAGAGACCCAGTACTTC	CASSIGTSGPQETQYF
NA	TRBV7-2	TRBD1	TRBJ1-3	TGTGCCAGCAGTAGGGACAGGGCAGACACCATATATTTT	CASSRDRADTIYF
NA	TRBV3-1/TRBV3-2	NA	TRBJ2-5	TGTGCCAGCAGCCTAAGCTTGGAGACCCAGTACTTC	CASSLSLETQYF
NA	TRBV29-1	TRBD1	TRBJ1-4	TGCAGCGTTGGACAGGGCAGTGAAAAACTGTTTTTT	CSVGQGSEKLFF
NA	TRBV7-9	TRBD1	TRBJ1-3	TGTGCCAGCAGCTTAGGGGCAGGGGGCACTGGAAACACCATATATTTT	CASSLGAGGTGNTIYF
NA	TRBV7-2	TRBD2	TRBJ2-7	TGTGCCAGCAGCCGCGGGGGGCGGACTAGAGGCGAGCAGTACTTC	CASSRGGRTRGEQYF
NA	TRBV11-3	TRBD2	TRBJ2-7	TGTGCCAGCAACCCCCGCGGGAGCTCCTACGAGCAGTACTTC	CASNPRGSSYEQYF
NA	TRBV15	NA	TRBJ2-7	TGTGCCACCGCGTACGCGTGGTCCTACGAGCAGTACTTC	CATAYAWSYEQYF
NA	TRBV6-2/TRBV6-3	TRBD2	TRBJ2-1	TGTGCCAGCAGTCCGAGCGGGAACCCCTACAATGAGCAGTTCTTC	CASSPSGNPYNEQFF
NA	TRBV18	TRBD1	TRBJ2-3	TGTGCCAGCTCACCGTTGGCACGGACAGGTCACACAGATACGCAGTATTTT	CASSPLARTGHTDTQYF
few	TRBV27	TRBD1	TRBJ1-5	TGTGCCAGCCTTTTCTTCCCGGGACAGGGGGAAGATCAGCCCCAGCATTTT	CASLFFPGQGEDQPQHF
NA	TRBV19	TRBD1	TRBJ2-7	TGTGCCAGTAGCCCCGGACAGGGCCTCCGCCACGAGCAGTACTTC	CASSPGQGLRHEQYF
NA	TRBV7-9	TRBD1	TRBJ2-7	TGTGCCAGCAGCCACCCCAGGACAGGGAGCTCCTACGAGCAGTACTTC	CASSHPRTGSSYEQYF
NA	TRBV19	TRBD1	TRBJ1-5	TGTGCCAGTAGGACGACAGGGTTCAATCAGCCCCAGCATTTT	CASRTTGFNQPQHF
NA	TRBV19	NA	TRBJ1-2	TGTGCCAGTAGTACGGAGCCCTTCTATGGCTACACCTTC	CASSTEPFYGYTF
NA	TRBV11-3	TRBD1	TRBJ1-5	TGTGCCAGCAGCTTGCCCGGGCAGGGGGGCAATCAGCCCCAGCATTTT	CASSLPGQGGNQPQHF
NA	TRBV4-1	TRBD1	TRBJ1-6	TGCGCCAGCAGCCAAGAAGGACGGACAGGGGCGTATTCACCCCTCCACTTT	CASSQEGRTGAYSPLHF
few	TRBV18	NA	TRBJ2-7	TGTGCCAGCTCAACCGACAACGAGCAGTACTTC	CASSTDNEQYF
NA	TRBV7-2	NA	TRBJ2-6	TGTGCCATCCGTTCTGGGGCCAACGTCCTGACTTTC	CAIRSGANVLTF
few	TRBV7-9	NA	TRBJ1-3	TGTGCCAGCAGCCGGGGGGGATCCCTCTCTGGAAACACCATATATTTT	CASSRGGSLSGNTIYF
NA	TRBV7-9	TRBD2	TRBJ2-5	TGTGCCAGCAGCTTAAGATCCGGGAGGGCAGGAGAGACCCAGTACTTC	CASSLRSGRAGETQYF
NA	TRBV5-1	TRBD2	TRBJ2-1	TGCGCCAGCTCTGGACTAGCGGGCGGCAGCGAGCAGTTCTTC	CASSGLAGGSEQFF
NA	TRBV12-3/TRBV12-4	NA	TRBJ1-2	TGTGCCAGCACAGGGTCCAACTATGGCTACACCTTC	CASTGSNYGYTF
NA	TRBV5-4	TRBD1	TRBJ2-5	TGTGCCAGCAAACGGGACAGGGGGCGCCAAGAGACCCAGTACTTC	CASKRDRGRQETQYF
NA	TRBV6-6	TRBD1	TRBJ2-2	TGTGCCAGCAGAGACTCGGGACAGCCGAACACCGGGGAGCTGTTTTTT	CASRDSGQPNTGELFF
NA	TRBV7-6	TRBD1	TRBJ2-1	TGTGCCAGCAGCTATACAGGGGGCGCATACAATGAGCAGTTCTTC	CASSYTGGAYNEQFF
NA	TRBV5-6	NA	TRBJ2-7	TGTGCCAGCAGCGACGGACAGTTCTACGAGCAGTACTTC	CASSDGQFYEQYF
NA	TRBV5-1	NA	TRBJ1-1	TGCGCCAGCAGCCCTTTCGGGGGGATGAACACTGAAGCTTTCTTT	CASSPFGGMNTEAFF
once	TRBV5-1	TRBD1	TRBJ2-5	TGCGCCAGCAGCTTGGGAACGGGACAGGGGATTAGGGAGACCCAGTACTTC	CASSLGTGQGIRETQYF
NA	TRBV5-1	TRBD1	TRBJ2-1	TGCGCCAGCAGCATGGGACAGGGGGCGCGGGAGCAGTTCTTC	CASSMGQGAREQFF
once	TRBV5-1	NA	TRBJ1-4	TGCGCCAGCAGCTTGGAAGGGGGTAGGGAAAAACTGTTTTTT	CASSLEGGREKLFF
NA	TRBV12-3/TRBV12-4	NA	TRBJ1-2	TGTGCCAGCAGTTTATGGACATCTAGGGGCTACACCTTC	CASSLWTSRGYTF
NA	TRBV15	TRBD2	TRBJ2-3	TGTGCCACCAGCAGAGATAGCAGCGGGGGCGGCACAGATACGCAGTATTTT	CATSRDSSGGGTDTQYF
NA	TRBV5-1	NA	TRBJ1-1	TGCGCCAGCAGCTTCACAGGGAATACTGAAGCTTTCTTT	CASSFTGNTEAFF
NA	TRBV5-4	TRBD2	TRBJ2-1	TGTGCCAGCAGCTCCTTGAGGTCTAGCGGGGGGTATTACAATGAGCAGTTCTTC	CASSSLRSSGGYYNEQFF
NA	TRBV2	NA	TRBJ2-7	TGTGCCAGCAGGGACAGAGCCTACGAGCAGTACTTC	CASRDRAYEQYF
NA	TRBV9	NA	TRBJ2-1	TGTGCCAGCAGCGTGACTGCTAGCTCCTACAATGAGCAGTTCTTC	CASSVTASSYNEQFF
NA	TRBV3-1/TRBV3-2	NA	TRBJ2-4	TGTGCCAGCAGTCCTACCGAGGGAGACATTCAGTACTTC	CASSPTEGDIQYF
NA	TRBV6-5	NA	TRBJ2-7	TGTGCCAGCAGTCGTCAAAGCACAGGGAGTCGGGAGCAGTACTTC	CASSRQSTGSREQYF
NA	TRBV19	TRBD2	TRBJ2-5	TGTGCCAGTAGTATAGATGTTAGGCTAGCGGACCAAGAGACCCAGTACTTC	CASSIDVRLADQETQYF
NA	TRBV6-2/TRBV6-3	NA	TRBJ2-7	TGTGCCAGCAGTTACTCGTGGGTGGCAGGGACCTACGAGCAGTACTTC	CASSYSWVAGTYEQYF
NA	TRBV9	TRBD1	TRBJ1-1	TGTGCCAGCAGCCCCCGGGGACAGGGGACCACTGAAGCTTTCTTT	CASSPRGQGTTEAFF
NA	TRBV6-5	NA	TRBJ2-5	TGTGCCAGCAGCGACTCAAACCCCGGAGAGACCCAGTACTTC	CASSDSNPGETQYF
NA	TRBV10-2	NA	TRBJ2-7	TGCGCCAGCAGTGAACCCGGACTAATCTCCTACGAGCAGTACTTC	CASSEPGLISYEQYF
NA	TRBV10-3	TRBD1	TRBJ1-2	TGTGCCATCAGTGAGTCGACAGGGGCCCGTGGCCGCTACACCTTC	CAISESTGARGRYTF
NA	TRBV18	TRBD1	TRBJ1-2	TGTGCCAGCTCTCCCGAGGGACAGACCACGACCGGCTACACCTTC	CASSPEGQTTTGYTF
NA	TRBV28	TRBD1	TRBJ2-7	TGTGCCAGCAGTTCCAGCCGGGACAGACCCTACGAGCAGTACTTC	CASSSSRDRPYEQYF
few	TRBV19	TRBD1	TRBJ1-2	TGTGCCAGTAGTACCGTCGGGACAGGGAATATGGGCTACACCTTC	CASSTVGTGNMGYTF
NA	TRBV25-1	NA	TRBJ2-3	TGTGCCAGCAGTGGTGGCAGCGGGACGCAGTATTTT	CASSGGSGTQYF
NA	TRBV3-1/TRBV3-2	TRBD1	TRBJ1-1	TGTGCCAGCAGCCAAGCTAGGGGGCGGGTCACTGAAGCTTTCTTT	CASSQARGRVTEAFF
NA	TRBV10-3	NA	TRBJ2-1	TGTGCCAAGTCGGCGGAGGGGTATGAGCAGTTCTTC	CAKSAEGYEQFF